Following are 9 T cell receptor beta chains from one sample sequenced in a study of blood T cell repertoires in COVID-19. The table came from immunoSEQ multiplex PCR; TCRdb's copy has only in-frame clones and leaves some out. The data hold about 480,000 clones, with roughly 90% observed a single time. The sequenced material came from PBMCs or T cells enriched from blood (not recorded which). These TCRs come from a woman in her forties who had recovered from COVID-19.

This chain connects TRBV6-2 or TRBV6-3 to TRBJ2-7; 8 bases align to TRBD1. This CDR3 spans 13 amino acids. The V gene end was trimmed by 5 bases and the J gene end by 5 bases; junction bases not matched to a gene: 5. Germline V gives CDR1 MNHEY, CDR2 SVGEGT. The chain's CDR3 is CASSDVQGDEQYF. The CDR3 DNA sequence: TGTGCCAGCAGTGACGTACAGGGGGACGAGCAGTACTTC.

The chain couples TRBV24-1 to TRBJ2-5; 12 bases agree with TRBD2. There are 17 residues in the CDR3. V lost 9 bases, J lost 3 bases, and 13 bases stayed unmatched. Germline CDR1 KGHDR, CDR2 SFDVKD. The CDR3 nucleotides are TGTGCCACCGCTTCCGGTCGGGGACTAGCGGGTAAAGAGACCCAGTACTTC. Its protein is CATASGRGLAGKETQYF.

V gene TRBV20-1 combines with J gene TRBJ2-4; D remains unclear. Germline V lookup: CDR1 DFQATT, CDR2 SNEGSKA (reference sequence). With 3 bases removed from V and 7 bases from J, the gap between germline ends came to 10 bases. The CDR3 sequence is 12 residues long. DNA for the CDR3: TGCAGTGCTAGTAAGTCAGCGAACATTCAGTACTTC. This gives the protein CSASKSANIQYF.

The rearrangement links TRBV29-1 to TRBJ2-7; TRBD1 is a possible D gene (5 bases). CDR1 SQVTM and CDR2 ANQGSEA come from the germline V gene. The CDR3 length is 14 residues. V was clipped by 5 bases and J by 6 bases, with 20 bases between them. The CDR3 reads CSVSEKGPTGEQYF. The CDR3 DNA follows: TGCAGCGTTTCCGAGAAAGGCCCTACAGGCGAGCAGTACTTC.

V usage is TRBV23-1 and J usage is TRBJ2-7, with D hard to call. TRBV23-1 is sorted into the ORF group, with uncertain function. V was cut by 4 bases and J by 6 bases, with 10 bases left in between. The CDR3 runs to 12 residues. The DNA for the CDR3 is TGCGCCAGCAGTCTAATCGGGTCCGAGCAGTACTTC. Amino acid sequence: CASSLIGSEQYF.

This chain connects TRBV7-2 to TRBJ1-1; no reliable D call. Between the trimmed V and J ends, which lost 2 bases and 0 bases, there was a span of 10 bases. The length of the CDR3 is 15 residues. Germline CDR1 is SGHTA and CDR2 is FQGNSA. The CDR3 here is CASSLWQNMNTEAFF. The CDR3, as DNA: TGTGCCAGCAGCTTATGGCAGAACATGAACACTGAAGCTTTCTTT.

As for this clone: Sequence at one end of the junction differs from germline and may be a read error. The chain recombines TRBV6-5 with TRBJ1-1; unclear D gene. This CDR3 has 15 amino acids. Germline values: CDR1 MNHEY, CDR2 SVGAGI. CDR3 DNA: TGTGCCAGCAGCTATTATCAGGCCATGAAGACTGAAGCTTTCTTT. This codes for CASSYYQAMKTEAFF.

The V and J genes are TRBV11-2 and TRBJ1-1, with D hard to call. Germline V lookup: CDR1 SGHAT, CDR2 FQNNGV. This CDR3 region has 13 residues. Between the trimmed V and J ends, which lost 5 bases and 5 bases, there was a span of 12 bases. The CDR3 sequence: CASSPEALTEAFF. CDR3 sequence (DNA): TGTGCCAGCAGCCCTGAAGCCCTAACTGAAGCTTTCTTT.

The rearrangement joins TRBV3-1 (or the pseudogene TRBV3-2) to TRBJ2-1, with unresolved D. The CDR3 length is 16 residues. V was shortened by 1 base and J by 5 bases, with 15 bases between the two germline ends. CDR1 and CDR2 from the germline V gene are LGHDT and YNNKEL (reference sequence). The CDR3 nucleotides are TGTGCCAGCAGCCAAGGTTCGAGAATTGCGAACAATGAGCAGTTCTTC. Translated: CASSQGSRIANNEQFF.